The source of this TCR beta chain is a study of blood T cell repertoires in COVID-19. Turning to the study itself: Acute-phase and convalescent COVID-19 samples originated in the United States, Italy and Spain.

Generated by immunoSEQ multiplex PCR, the TCRdb table keeps only in-frame clones and is missing some. The table has 150,000 to 200,000 clones, 84% seen once. While infection was still active, Seattle patients were enrolled and then followed longitudinally. The sequence was collected from a woman aged 70-85 years with COVID-19, enrolled during active disease. The specimen sequenced was peripheral blood.

CDR3 amino acids: CASSYQVYGYTF. In nucleotides, the CDR3 is TGTGCCAGCAGTTACCAGGTTTATGGCTACACCTTC. The chain combines TRBV6-2 or TRBV6-3 with TRBJ1-2; D gene uncertain. Germline CDR1 and CDR2: MNHEY and SVGEGT. The V and J ends lost 2 bases and 5 bases respectively, with 6 bases between them. This CDR3 contains 12 residues.